The 20 T cell receptor beta chains in this list originate from one sample, sequenced in a study of quantifying T cell responses using KT2 cells. Study background: RNA was reverse transcribed with TCR alpha and beta constant-region primers.

Each cDNA got a UMI-containing oligo ligated at its 3' end. First-round PCR used about 4 cycles and beta primers RC1.1 and RC1.2 covering TRBC1 and TRBC2. TCRdb called the UMI-ligation and nested PCR reads again in MiXCR, with one record for every CDR3 protein. The table has tens of thousands of distinct CDR3 sequences, 11% seen once; the top ten hold 8.5% to 12%. The sequencing input was PBMCs spiked with cells of the T cell clone KT2. The receptors stem from a human donor.

The chain combines TRBV5-6 with TRBJ1-1; D not certain. Trimming pared 1 base from V and 6 bases from J, leaving 10 bases between. This CDR3 is built from 13 residues. CDR1 and CDR2 (germline): SGHDT, YYEEEE. CDR3 DNA: TGTGCCAGCAGCTTGAATCTGGTCCCTGAAGCTTTCTTT. This translates into CASSLNLVPEAFF.

The rearrangement joins TRBV13 to TRBJ2-1, with 16 bases aligning to TRBD2. Germline V gene sequence: CDR1 PRHDT, CDR2 FYEKMQ (reference sequence). This CDR3 region has 14 residues. J gave up 9 bases and V 10 bases, and 6 bases lay outside the gene matches. This CDR3 reads CATMGLAGGVEQFF. The DNA for the CDR3 is TGTGCCACCATGGGACTAGCGGGAGGGGTTGAGCAGTTCTTC.

V and J are TRBV27 and TRBJ1-5; 7 bases align to TRBD1. CDR1 is MNHEY and CDR2 is SMNVEV in the germline V gene (reference sequence). V lost 10 bases to trimming and J lost 7 bases; unmatched junction nucleotides: 19. There are 16 residues in the CDR3. The CDR3 nucleotides read TGTGCCAACACCACCATAACAGGGGAGGACAACCAGCCCCAGCATTTT. This encodes CANTTITGEDNQPQHF.

This clonotype appeared a few times. V gene TRBV24-1 combines with J gene TRBJ2-3, with 8 bases that match TRBD2. The CDR3 length is 15 residues. V lost 9 bases and J lost 0; bases outside the gene matches: 7. Germline CDR1 is KGHDR and CDR2 is SFDVKD. CDR3 sequence: CATRGSGTSTDTQYF. CDR3 in DNA: TGTGCCACCCGGGGTAGCGGGACTAGCACAGATACGCAGTATTTT.

This clonotype was seen only a few times. The J gene is TRBJ1-3, the V gene TRBV20-1; D call uncertain. Germline CDR1 and CDR2: DFQATT and SNEGSKA (reference sequence). The CDR3 has 13 amino acids. The ends were cut back, 4 bases at V and 4 bases at J, with 11 bases in the middle. CDR3 loop: CSAIRTEGNTIYF. CDR3 bases: TGCAGTGCTATCCGAACCGAAGGAAACACCATATATTTT.

A word on this clonotype: The junction differs from germline at one of its ends, possibly a read error. The CDR3 coding sequence is TGTGCCAGCAGTGGTAGACAGGTACCCAGCTCCTACAATGAGCAGCTCTTC. Translating gives CASSGRQVPSSYNEQLF. The rearrangement uses TRBV12-3 or TRBV12-4 and TRBJ2-1, with a tentative D call TRBD1 (6 bases). The CDR3 runs 17 residues.

The CDR3 loop reads CASKVASSQETQYF. The CDR3 DNA follows: TGCGCCAGCAAAGTAGCGTCCAGCCAAGAGACCCAGTACTTC. The rearrangement joins TRBV5-1 to TRBJ2-5; possible D gene TRBD2, 5 bases. This CDR3 region has 14 residues. Trimming stripped 6 bases from V and 1 base from J, with 13 bases between. The V gene's germline CDR1 is SGHRS and CDR2 YFSETQ.

This clonotype was counted many times. V is TRBV15 and J is TRBJ2-1; 12 bases fit TRBD1. The CDR3 sequence is 16 residues long. Germline V lookup: CDR1 LNHNV, CDR2 YYDKDF (reference sequence). Trimming at V came to 0 bases and at J to 8 bases, leaving 5 bases not matched to a gene. The CDR3 DNA is TGTGCCACCAGCAGAGATTCGGGACAGGGGGCCCATGAGCAGTTCTTC. Translation: CATSRDSGQGAHEQFF.

This clonotype was seen ten or more times. The V gene is TRBV7-6, the J gene TRBJ2-7; TRBD2 might be the D (6 bases). This CDR3 spans 17 amino acids. The germline V gene has CDR1 SGHVS and CDR2 FNYEAQ. Deletions cut 0 bases from V and 0 bases from J, with 15 bases between. The CDR3 protein is CASSLAPWRDSSYEQYF. CDR3 sequence (DNA): TGTGCCAGCAGCTTAGCGCCCTGGCGGGATAGCTCCTACGAGCAGTACTTC.

This clonotype appeared a few times. The rearrangement joins TRBV20-1 to TRBJ2-3, with 9 nucleotides matching TRBD2. V shed 5 bases, J shed 6 bases, and the junction held 9 bases outside the gene matches. The CDR3 is made up of 14 amino acids. Germline V lookup: CDR1 DFQATT, CDR2 SNEGSKA (reference sequence). The CDR3 loop is CSAHSGRPPDTQYF. In DNA, the CDR3 is TGCAGTGCTCATAGCGGGAGACCCCCGGATACGCAGTATTTT.

The chain couples TRBV5-5 to TRBJ1-1, with D perhaps matching TRBD1 (6 bases). The CDR3 is 14 amino acids. The V and J ends lost 3 bases and 5 bases respectively, with 14 bases between them. The V gene's germline CDR1 is SGHKS and CDR2 YYEKEE (reference sequence). In DNA form, the CDR3 reads TGTGCCAGCAGCTGGTACAGGGAGTTGACTGAAGCTTTCTTT. The encoded protein is CASSWYRELTEAFF.

The rearrangement joins TRBV25-1 to TRBJ1-4; D gene uncertain. Between the trimmed V and J ends, which lost 6 bases and 5 bases, there was a span of 13 bases. This CDR3 has 14 amino acids. Germline-derived CDR1 and CDR2 are MGHDK and SYGVNS. The CDR3 coding sequence is TGTGCCAGCAGGGCTGGATTATCAAATGAAAAACTGTTTTTT. It specifies CASRAGLSNEKLFF.

The sample holds many counts of this clonotype. The chain recombines TRBV6-1 with TRBJ2-3; 9 bases map to TRBD2. CDR1 is MNHNS, CDR2 SASEGT, per germline. J gave up 5 bases and V 6 bases, and 6 bases lay outside the gene matches. The CDR3 totals 14 residues. The CDR3 region has the DNA TGTGCCAGCAGGCGTAGCGGGGGTGGAGATACGCAGTATTTT. Encoded protein: CASRRSGGGDTQYF.

The genes are TRBV6-5 and TRBJ1-5; D not certain. The CDR3 contains 16 residues. V was clipped by 8 bases and J by 6 bases, with 23 bases between them. CDR1 and CDR2 (germline): MNHEY, SVGAGI. CDR3: CASSPRFHFRSQPQHF. The CDR3 nucleotides read TGTGCCAGCTCCCCCCGCTTTCATTTTAGGAGTCAGCCCCAGCATTTT.

This clonotype turned up a few times. The genes are TRBV7-2 and TRBJ1-5; D may be TRBD1 (6 bases). The CDR3 runs 15 residues. The germline CDR1 and CDR2 sequences are SGHTA and FQGNSA. The ends were cut back, 5 bases at V and 3 bases at J, with 14 bases in the middle. This chain's CDR3 is CASSTRAGANQPQHF. DNA for the CDR3: TGTGCCAGCAGCACTAGAGCAGGGGCCAATCAGCCCCAGCATTTT.

This chain connects TRBV12-3 or TRBV12-4 to TRBJ1-4; D unresolved. This CDR3 has 13 amino acids. V lost 5 bases to trimming and J lost 8 bases, with 12 bases between them. The CDR3 bases are TGTGCCAGCAGTACCCCGGGGAAGGAAAAACTGTTTTTT. Its protein product is CASSTPGKEKLFF.

CDR3 nucleotide sequence: TGTGCCATCAGTGCGAGGCCTGAGTCCTACGAGCAGTACTTC. This gives the protein CAISARPESYEQYF. The chain couples TRBV10-3 to TRBJ2-7; no definite D call. CDR3 length: 14 residues. The germline CDR1 and CDR2 sequences are ENHRY and SYGVKD. V lost 4 bases and J 1 base, leaving 11 bases between the germline ends.

This clonotype has more than one count but fewer than ten. The rearrangement uses TRBV7-3 and TRBJ1-1; D uncertain. The CDR3 runs to 14 residues. Germline lookup yields CDR1 SGHTA and CDR2 FQGTGA. Trimming shortened V by 3 bases and J by 2 bases, and 10 bases separated the two germline ends. The CDR3 loop is CASSLVAGNTEAFF. The DNA of the CDR3 is TGTGCCAGCAGCTTGGTCGCCGGCAACACTGAAGCTTTCTTT.

Only a few counts were recorded for this clonotype. The chain combines TRBV4-1 with TRBJ2-2, with TRBD2 matching 13 bases. Germline V lookup: CDR1 MGHRA, CDR2 YSYEKL. J was trimmed by 1 base and V by 4 bases; bases with no gene match: 0. The CDR3 has 16 amino acids. The CDR3 sequence: CASSRLAGGNTGELFF. The CDR3 region has the DNA TGCGCCAGCAGCCGACTAGCGGGAGGGAACACCGGGGAGCTGTTTTTT.

This clonotype was seen a few times. The chain is built from TRBV9 and TRBJ2-1; 13 bases line up with TRBD2. With V trimmed by 4 bases and J by 4 bases, 2 bases remained unmatched. The CDR3 totals 15 residues. CDR1 SGDLS and CDR2 YYNGEE come from the germline V gene. CDR3 sequence reads: CASSQTSGRYNEQFF. CDR3 nucleotide sequence: TGTGCCAGCAGCCAGACTAGCGGGAGGTACAATGAGCAGTTCTTC.